The rows below give T cell receptor beta chains drawn from one sample of a study of cytomegalovirus exposure and HLA in healthy donors. The table came from immunoSEQ multiplex PCR; TCRdb's copy has only in-frame clones and leaves some out. In the table there are tens of thousands of clones, over 60% of which are singletons. The sample comprised PBMCs. These receptor sequences come from a man in his thirties or forties in good health and CMV-seronegative. Each CDR3 is given with its conserved first and last residue. A D gene is named only where the DNA matches it firmly. Size tells how often a clone was seen (once, few, many) or the class of an expanded clone, and some rows leave it out.

j_call,clone_size,d_call,v_call,cdr3_aa,cdr3_nt
TRBJ2-5,NA,TRBD2,TRBV5-6,CASSSRGLAGGPWETQYF,TGTGCCAGCAGCTCCCGGGGGCTAGCGGGAGGTCCCTGGGAGACCCAGTACTTC
TRBJ2-7,few,TRBD1,TRBV14,CASSRTGQSSYEQYF,TGTGCCAGCAGCCGTACGGGACAGAGCTCCTACGAGCAGTACTTC
TRBJ1-1,NA,TRBD1,TRBV2,CASSTGTVNTEAFF,TGTGCCAGCAGCACCGGGACAGTGAACACTGAAGCTTTCTTT
TRBJ2-6,few,TRBD2,TRBV15,CATREGPTFSGEANVLTF,TGTGCCACACGGGAGGGACCGACCTTTAGTGGGGAGGCCAACGTCCTGACTTTC
TRBJ2-7,NA,TRBD1,TRBV28,CASSETGVRREQYF,TGTGCCAGCAGTGAGACAGGGGTTCGTCGAGAGCAGTACTTC
TRBJ1-4,NA,TRBD1,TRBV5-5,CASSSSLDRVGEKLFF,TGTGCCAGCAGCTCCTCCTTGGACAGGGTGGGGGAAAAACTGTTTTTT
TRBJ1-5,NA,TRBD1,TRBV28,CASSPGDRGYQPQHF,TGTGCCAGCAGTCCGGGGGACAGGGGGTACCAGCCCCAGCATTTT
TRBJ2-4,few,TRBD1,TRBV11-3,CASSVQGDEAKNIQYF,TGTGCCAGCAGCGTACAGGGGGATGAGGCCAAAAACATTCAGTACTTC
TRBJ1-1,NA,NA,TRBV11-2,CASSPKGHMNTEAFF,TGTGCCAGCAGCCCTAAGGGGCACATGAACACTGAAGCTTTCTTT
TRBJ1-2,NA,NA,TRBV2,CASTIARQEVNYGYTF,TGTGCCAGCACCATAGCGAGACAGGAGGTTAACTATGGCTACACCTTC
TRBJ1-5,NA,NA,TRBV14,CASSQSGQPQHF,TGTGCCAGCAGCCAATCAGGGCAGCCCCAGCATTTT
TRBJ2-2,NA,NA,TRBV6-4,CASSDSDKNTGELFF,TGTGCCAGCAGTGACTCGGACAAGAACACCGGGGAGCTGTTTTTT
TRBJ1-2,NA,TRBD1,TRBV7-9,CASSLARDSPNYGYTF,TGTGCCAGCAGCTTAGCGCGGGACAGTCCTAACTATGGCTACACCTTC
TRBJ1-1,NA,NA,TRBV5-5,CASSLSFRAQAFF,TGTGCCAGCAGCTTGAGTTTCAGGGCCCAAGCTTTCTTT
TRBJ1-2,NA,TRBD1,TRBV28,CASSLSQGAGYGYTF,TGTGCCAGCAGTTTATCACAGGGGGCGGGGTATGGCTACACCTTC
TRBJ1-2,NA,NA,TRBV5-1,CASTPLGGLDYGYTF,TGCGCCAGCACCCCTCTGGGAGGGTTGGACTATGGCTACACCTTC
TRBJ1-5,NA,NA,TRBV7-9,CASSLGRNQPQHF,TGTGCCAGCAGCTTAGGCAGAAATCAGCCCCAGCATTTT
TRBJ2-5,NA,TRBD2,TRBV27,CASSLFPSGSTQYF,TGTGCCAGCAGTTTATTTCCTAGCGGGAGTACCCAGTACTTC
TRBJ1-5,few,NA,TRBV5-6,CASSREGQGNQPQHF,TGTGCCAGCAGCCGGGAGGGGCAAGGCAATCAGCCCCAGCATTTT
TRBJ1-6,NA,NA,TRBV30,CASTDSPANLALHF,TGTGCCTCGACCGACAGCCCGGCTAATTTGGCCCTCCACTTT
TRBJ1-1,NA,TRBD1,TRBV30,CAWRRDRGRTEAFF,TGTGCCTGGAGGAGGGACAGGGGGCGGACTGAAGCTTTCTTT
TRBJ2-4,NA,NA,TRBV19,CASSSRPLARIQYF,TGTGCCAGTAGTAGCCGCCCTCTTGCGCGCATTCAGTACTTC
TRBJ2-1,NA,TRBD2,TRBV5-4,CASSLTIAGGLDEQFF,TGTGCCAGCAGCTTGACGATAGCGGGAGGCTTGGATGAGCAGTTCTTC
TRBJ1-2,NA,NA,TRBV29-1,CSVEWGGRNF,TGCAGCGTTGAATGGGGGGGCAGGAACTTC
TRBJ2-6,few,NA,TRBV28,CASSLVGVGANVLTF,TGTGCCAGCAGTTTGGTAGGGGTTGGGGCCAACGTCCTGACTTTC
TRBJ2-7,NA,NA,TRBV10-3,CAISSYGLALTYEQYF,TGTGCCATCTCGTCCTATGGGTTAGCCCTGACCTACGAGCAGTACTTC
TRBJ2-3,NA,TRBD2,TRBV7-8,CASSYAGSSGSTDTQYF,TGTGCCAGCAGCTATGCTGGCTCTAGCGGGAGTACAGATACGCAGTATTTT
TRBJ1-5,NA,TRBD1,TRBV4-1,CASSRGDRGHSLNQPQHF,TGCGCCAGCAGCCGAGGGGACAGGGGGCACTCCCTGAATCAGCCCCAGCATTTT
TRBJ2-2,NA,NA,TRBV7-8,CASSSPGIADTGELFF,TGTGCCAGCAGCTCCCCCGGGATAGCGGACACCGGGGAGCTGTTTTTT
TRBJ1-5,NA,NA,TRBV6-6,CASSRSAINQPQHF,TGTGCCAGCAGTAGGTCAGCGATTAATCAGCCCCAGCATTTT
TRBJ2-3,NA,NA,TRBV28,CASTRPGGTDTQYF,TGTGCCAGCACCCGGCCGGGAGGCACAGATACGCAGTATTTT
TRBJ2-3,NA,TRBD2,TRBV11-2,CASSLRGTSGERTDTQYF,TGTGCCAGCAGTCTTCGGGGGACTAGCGGGGAGCGCACAGATACGCAGTATTTT
TRBJ1-6,NA,NA,TRBV6-5,CASMVSVYNSPLHF,TGTGCCAGCATGGTCAGCGTCTATAATTCACCCCTCCACTTT
TRBJ1-1,NA,NA,TRBV19,CASRTEGRNGEAFF,TGTGCCAGTAGGACGGAGGGTAGGAATGGTGAAGCTTTCTTT
TRBJ2-5,few,NA,TRBV2,CASSKRETQYF,TGTGCCAGCAGCAAGCGGGAGACCCAGTACTTC
TRBJ1-1,NA,NA,TRBV6-1,CASSDINRASEAFF,TGTGCCAGCAGTGATATTAACAGGGCTTCTGAAGCTTTCTTT
TRBJ1-1,NA,NA,TRBV29-1,CSVEDVYTEAFF,TGCAGCGTTGAAGATGTCTACACTGAAGCTTTCTTT
TRBJ1-4,NA,TRBD1,TRBV5-1,CASSVQGKLNEKLFF,TGCGCCAGCAGCGTACAGGGGAAGCTTAATGAAAAACTGTTTTTT
TRBJ2-7,NA,NA,TRBV6-8,CASSYPRDNSYEQYF,TGTGCCAGCAGTTACCCTCGGGACAACTCCTACGAGCAGTACTTC
TRBJ1-5,NA,NA,TRBV25-1,CASSEHGLDQPQHF,TGTGCCAGCAGTGAACACGGTTTGGATCAGCCCCAGCATTTT
TRBJ2-7,NA,NA,TRBV5-1,CASSFENSYEQYF,TGCGCCAGCAGCTTCGAGAATTCCTACGAGCAGTACTTC
TRBJ1-4,NA,NA,TRBV9,CASSPRGPTNEKLFF,TGTGCCAGCAGCCCCCGCGGCCCAACTAATGAAAAACTGTTTTTT
TRBJ1-2,NA,NA,TRBV5-4,CASSLDNRQTVYGYTF,TGTGCCAGCAGCTTGGATAATCGACAGACTGTCTATGGCTACACCTTC
TRBJ2-7,NA,NA,TRBV21-1,CASSKGEGGTRCYEQYF,TGTGCCAGCAGCAAAGGGGAGGGAGGGACCCGCTGCTACGAGCAGTACTTC
TRBJ2-3,NA,NA,TRBV6-1,CASSEPQGFPDTQYF,TGTGCCAGCAGTGAGCCCCAGGGGTTCCCAGATACGCAGTATTTT